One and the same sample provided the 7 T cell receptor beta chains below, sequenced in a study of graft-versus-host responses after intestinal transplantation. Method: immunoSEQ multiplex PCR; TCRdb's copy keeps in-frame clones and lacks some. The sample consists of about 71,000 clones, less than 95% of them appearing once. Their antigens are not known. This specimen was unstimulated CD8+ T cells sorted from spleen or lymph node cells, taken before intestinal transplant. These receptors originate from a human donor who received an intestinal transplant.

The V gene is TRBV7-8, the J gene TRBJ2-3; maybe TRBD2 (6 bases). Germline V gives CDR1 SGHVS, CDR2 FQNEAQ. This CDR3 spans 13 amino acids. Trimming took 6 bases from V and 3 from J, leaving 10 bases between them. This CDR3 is CASSSGGTDTQYF. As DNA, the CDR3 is TGTGCCAGCAGTTCCGGGGGAACAGATACGCAGTATTTT.

This CDR3 reads CASSPQSSTDTQYF. CDR3 coding DNA: TGTGCCAGCAGCCCCCAGTCTAGCACAGATACGCAGTATTTT. This sequence joins TRBV7-8 and TRBJ2-3; D uncertain. This CDR3 spans 14 amino acids. The germline V gene encodes CDR1 SGHVS and CDR2 FQNEAQ. V shed 5 bases and J shed 0 bases, with 9 bases lying between them.

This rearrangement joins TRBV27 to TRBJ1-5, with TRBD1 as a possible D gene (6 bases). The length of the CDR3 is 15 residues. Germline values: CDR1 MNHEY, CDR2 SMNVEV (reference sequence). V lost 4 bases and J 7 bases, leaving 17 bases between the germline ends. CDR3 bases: TGTGCCAGCAGTTCGTCCCCGGGGGGGCCCCAGCCCCAGCATTTT. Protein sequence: CASSSSPGGPQPQHF.

CDR3 sequence: CASSGGAHSWTEAFF. For the CDR3, the DNA is TGTGCCAGCAGCGGCGGGGCCCATAGTTGGACTGAAGCTTTCTTT. The rearrangement uses TRBV9 and TRBJ1-1; maybe TRBD1 (5 bases). The germline CDR1 and CDR2 sequences are SGDLS and YYNGEE. The V gene lost 3 bases and the J gene lost 5 bases, with 17 bases spanning the gap. The CDR3 has 15 amino acids.

Here the CDR3 reads CASSGGSRRGGLETQYF. In DNA form, the CDR3 reads TGTGCCAGCAGCGGAGGTAGCAGGCGGGGGGGCCTGGAGACCCAGTACTTC. The rearrangement joins TRBV9 to TRBJ2-5; 9 bases are a match to TRBD2. The CDR3 spans 17 residues. Trimming cost V 3 bases and J 5 bases; bases outside gene matches: 14. Germline V gene lookup returns CDR1 SGDLS and CDR2 YYNGEE.

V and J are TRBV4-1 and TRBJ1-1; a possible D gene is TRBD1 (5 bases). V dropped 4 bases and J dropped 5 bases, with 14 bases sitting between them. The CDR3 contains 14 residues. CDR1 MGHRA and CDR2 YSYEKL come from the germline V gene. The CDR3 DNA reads TGCGCCAGCAGCCCCTGGGGGGAATTGACTGAAGCTTTCTTT. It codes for CASSPWGELTEAFF.

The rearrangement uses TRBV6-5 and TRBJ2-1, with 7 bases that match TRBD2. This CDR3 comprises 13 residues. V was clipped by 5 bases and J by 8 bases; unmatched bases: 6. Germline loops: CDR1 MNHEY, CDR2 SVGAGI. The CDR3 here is CASSSGAGDEQFF. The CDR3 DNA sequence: TGTGCCAGCAGTAGCGGGGCGGGGGATGAGCAGTTCTTC.